This is a list of T cell receptor beta chains from one sample in a study of CD8+CD57+ T cells in acquired aplastic anemia. TCRdb called the reads again in MiXCR, with one record for every CDR3 protein. The table shows approximately 380,000 distinct CDR3 sequences, with 65% to 80% occurring only once. The sample consisted of sorted CD4+, CD8+, or CD8+CD57+ T cells (not recorded which) from PBMCs. Source of these receptors: a human donor in good health, serving as a control. The CDR3 runs from the conserved cysteine through the conserved F or W. D genes are given only for firm matches. Clone size is not always given. Where it is, it says once, few, many or a class for expanded clones.

V	length	D	J	size	CDR3	DNA
TRBV5-1	14	TRBD1	TRBJ2-7	-	CASSGGQALYEQYF	TGCGCCAGCAGCGGGGGACAGGCCCTCTACGAGCAGTACTTC
TRBV7-3	16	TRBD1	TRBJ2-5	-	CASRGQSGSPPHFQYF	TGCGCCAGCAGGGGACAGTCGGGCTCACCCCCCCACTTTCAGTACTTC
TRBV2	13	-	TRBJ1-2	-	CASSAFGTPGYTF	TGTGCCAGCAGTGCATTCGGGACTCCAGGCTACACCTTC
TRBV10-3	14	-	TRBJ1-1	-	CAIRSGSRDTEAFF	TGTGCCATCAGGTCCGGGTCGAGGGACACTGAAGCTTTCTTT
TRBV5-1	15	-	TRBJ1-4	-	CASSFGEGTHEKLFF	TGTGCCAGCAGCTTCGGGGAGGGTACGCATGAAAAACTGTTTTTT
TRBV7-6	16	TRBD2	TRBJ2-5	-	CASSSRLAGGRETQYF	TGTGCCAGCAGCTCCAGACTAGCGGGGGGGCGTGAGACCCAGTACTTC
TRBV19	13	-	TRBJ1-1	-	CASSNRRNTEASF	TGTGCCAGTAGCAACAGGAGGAACACTGAAGCTTCCTTT
TRBV2	15	-	TRBJ2-7	few	CASSERGTLAYEQYF	TGTGCCAGCAGTGAACGGGGGACTCTAGCCTACGAGCAGTACTTC
TRBV5-1	16	-	TRBJ2-7	many	CASSLEGDLSLVEQYF	TGCGCCAGCAGCTTGGAGGGGGATCTTTCCTTGGTCGAGCAGTACTTC
TRBV7-2	14	-	TRBJ1-1	many	CASSSRRSHTEAFF	TGTGCCAGCAGCTCGAGACGGTCTCACACTGAAGCTTTCTTT
TRBV6-5	15	TRBD2	TRBJ2-1	-	CASTTERGGRNEQFF	TGTGCCAGCACCACGGAGCGGGGGGGCCGTAATGAGCAGTTCTTC
TRBV7-2	15	-	TRBJ1-6	few	CASSPRGIGNSPLHF	TGTGCCAGCAGCCCAAGGGGAATCGGGAATTCACCCCTCCACTTT
TRBV6-6	16	TRBD1	TRBJ1-3	many	CASSTGQGRSGNTIYF	TGTGCCAGCAGTACCGGACAGGGACGCTCTGGAAACACCATATATTTT
TRBV29-1	15	-	TRBJ1-1	-	CSVGRTVFPYTEAFF	TGCAGCGTTGGGAGGACAGTTTTCCCCTACACTGAAGCTTTCTTT
TRBV7-2	15	-	TRBJ2-7	once	CASSLGRGNSYTQYF	TGTGCCAGCAGCCTTGGCAGAGGGAACTCCTACACGCAGTACTTC
TRBV20-1	14	TRBD1	TRBJ1-4	many	CSAPRRDRGEKLFF	TGCAGTGCTCCTCGCCGGGACAGGGGTGAAAAACTGTTTTTT
TRBV28	14	-	TRBJ2-7	few	CASSSGLASYEQYF	TGTGCCAGCAGTTCGGGTCTAGCGTCCTACGAGCAGTACTTC
TRBV7-6	14	TRBD1	TRBJ2-7	-	CASSLGTAGGHEQF	TGTGCCAGCAGCTTAGGGACGGCAGGGGGCCACGAGCAGTTC
TRBV14	12	-	TRBJ1-1	-	CASRVEFAEAFF	TGTGCCAGCAGGGTAGAGTTCGCTGAAGCTTTCTTT
TRBV29-1	14	-	TRBJ1-1	few	CSVVPGTSYAEAFF	TGCAGCGTTGTTCCCGGCACATCGTACGCTGAAGCTTTCTTT
TRBV12-3/TRBV12-4	15	-	TRBJ2-7	-	CASSSVGGTSYEQYF	TGTGCCAGCAGCTCAGTGGGGGGAACGTCCTACGAGCAGTACTTC
TRBV7-8	14	-	TRBJ2-5	-	CASSAAPMTFYQHF	TGTGCCAGCAGCGCAGCTCCCATGACATTCTACCAGCACTTC
TRBV6-2/TRBV6-3	19	-	TRBJ1-5	many	CASSYRNTESQYSNQPQHF	TGTGCCAGCAGTTACCGAAATACCGAATCTCAATATAGCAATCAGCCCCAGCATTTT
TRBV19	13	-	TRBJ1-1	-	CASSILPGSEAFF	TGTGCCAGTAGCATCCTCCCCGGGTCTGAAGCTTTCTTT